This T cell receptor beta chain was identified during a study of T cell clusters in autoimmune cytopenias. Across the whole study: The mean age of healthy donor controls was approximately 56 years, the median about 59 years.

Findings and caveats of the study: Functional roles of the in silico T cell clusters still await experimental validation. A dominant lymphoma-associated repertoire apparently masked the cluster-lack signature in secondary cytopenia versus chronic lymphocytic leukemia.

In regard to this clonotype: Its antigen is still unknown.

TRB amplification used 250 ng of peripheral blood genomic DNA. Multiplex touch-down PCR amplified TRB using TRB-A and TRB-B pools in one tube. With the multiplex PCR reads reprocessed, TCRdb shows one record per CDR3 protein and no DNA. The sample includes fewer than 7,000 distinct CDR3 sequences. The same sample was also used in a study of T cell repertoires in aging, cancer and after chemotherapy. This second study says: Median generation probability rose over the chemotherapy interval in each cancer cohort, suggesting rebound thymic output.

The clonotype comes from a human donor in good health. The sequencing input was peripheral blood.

The CDR3: CASSYGTGGYQPQHF. The J gene is TRBJ1-5, the V gene TRBV6-6; the TRBD1 assignment by TCRdb is unverifiable without DNA. The CDR3 is made up of 15 amino acids. Germline assignment: CDR1 MNHNY and CDR2 SVGAGI (reference sequence).